This is a list of T cell receptor beta chains from one sample in a study of cytomegalovirus exposure and HLA in healthy donors. The data were produced by immunoSEQ multiplex PCR, yet TCRdb's version contains in-frame clones alone and is incomplete. Of 130,000 to 150,000 clones detected, roughly four fifths appear once; the ten largest clones hold around 3%. The sequenced material came from PBMCs. Receptor source: a man in his forties in good health and CMV-seropositive. Both conserved end residues are trimmed from each CDR3.

V gene: TRBV5-1; CDR3 protein: ASSLQGTSGETQY
V gene: TRBV28; CDR3 protein: ASRNGGREKLF
V gene: TRBV5-1; CDR3 protein: ASSLEGRGNTEAF
V gene: TRBV18; CDR3 protein: ASSSTDYPGTDTQY
V gene: TRBV19; CDR3 protein: ASSEQNEKLF
V gene: TRBV18; CDR3 protein: ASSPWREGSPYEQY
V gene: TRBV11-3; CDR3 protein: ASSANRYSEAF
V gene: TRBV30; CDR3 protein: AWGGGRGFYEQY
V gene: TRBV5-1; CDR3 protein: ASSLPLGTSGTFSYEQY
V gene: TRBV6-5; CDR3 protein: ASSEGVRNYGYT
V gene: TRBV5-8; CDR3 protein: ASSPDGRYSNQPQH
V gene: TRBV27; CDR3 protein: ASSLGVEQF
V gene: TRBV27; CDR3 protein: ASSQDRDGTEAF
V gene: TRBV6-5; CDR3 protein: ASSYSGALSTEAF
V gene: TRBV10-3; CDR3 protein: AITDSYEQY
V gene: TRBV19; CDR3 protein: ASAPSGIGIQY
V gene: TRBV6-5; CDR3 protein: ASSNPAGNTEAF
V gene: TRBV6-1; CDR3 protein: ASSPGGPNTEAF
V gene: TRBV28; CDR3 protein: ASSFEGLSSNTGELF
V gene: TRBV21-1; CDR3 protein: ASSQGMLAGYARNEQF
V gene: TRBV27; CDR3 protein: ASSLTSSYYEQC
V gene: TRBV2; CDR3 protein: ASDQEGPNYGYT
V gene: TRBV27; CDR3 protein: ASSQFSVGAPEKLF
V gene: TRBV2; CDR3 protein: ASGTEETQY
V gene: TRBV6-5; CDR3 protein: ASSSGTGGDQPQH
V gene: TRBV6-4; CDR3 protein: ASSARWGLATYNEQF
V gene: TRBV6-1; CDR3 protein: ASSEAAGAGGREQF
V gene: TRBV2; CDR3 protein: ASRTGQAPQETQY
V gene: TRBV6-5; CDR3 protein: ASSPRTGNGYT
V gene: TRBV15; CDR3 protein: ATQEGAGNTIY
V gene: TRBV28; CDR3 protein: ASSFSGSSGANVLT
V gene: TRBV19; CDR3 protein: ASSLFLGGQKPYEQY
V gene: TRBV27; CDR3 protein: ASSLRDTLTGELF
V gene: TRBV11-2; CDR3 protein: ASSGTGGFSSYEQY
V gene: TRBV5-5; CDR3 protein: ASSLALGGEKLRLTSEAF
V gene: TRBV5-1; CDR3 protein: ASSLGTGLPYEQY
V gene: TRBV2; CDR3 protein: ASSSDREEKLF
V gene: TRBV30; CDR3 protein: AWAPAGLAYNEQF
V gene: TRBV2; CDR3 protein: ASEQEKNTGELF
V gene: TRBV5-1; CDR3 protein: ASSYGTGMSVSTEAF
V gene: TRBV9; CDR3 protein: ASSVVDTFSYGYT
V gene: TRBV10-2; CDR3 protein: ASGDTSYEQY
V gene: TRBV6-1; CDR3 protein: ASSDATGGASGYT
V gene: TRBV27; CDR3 protein: ASSRYGTSGSNEQF
V gene: TRBV7-9; CDR3 protein: ASSTTTRDNTQY
V gene: TRBV19; CDR3 protein: ASSSTGGTEQY
V gene: TRBV5-1; CDR3 protein: ASSRQTGENTEAF
V gene: TRBV18; CDR3 protein: ASSPPGQSTEAF
V gene: TRBV28; CDR3 protein: ASSGGTDTQY
V gene: TRBV28; CDR3 protein: ASSLSMRGVQPQH
V gene: TRBV30; CDR3 protein: AWSRSTEAF
V gene: TRBV6-1; CDR3 protein: ASSEPGQYHYGYT
V gene: TRBV4-2; CDR3 protein: ASSRDWRDTEAF
V gene: TRBV14; CDR3 protein: ASSRGRQDTQY
V gene: TRBV4-1; CDR3 protein: ASSQDSQGGYEQY
V gene: TRBV29-1; CDR3 protein: SVEDGGAGGTQY
V gene: TRBV7-2; CDR3 protein: ASSFGPTRDTEAF